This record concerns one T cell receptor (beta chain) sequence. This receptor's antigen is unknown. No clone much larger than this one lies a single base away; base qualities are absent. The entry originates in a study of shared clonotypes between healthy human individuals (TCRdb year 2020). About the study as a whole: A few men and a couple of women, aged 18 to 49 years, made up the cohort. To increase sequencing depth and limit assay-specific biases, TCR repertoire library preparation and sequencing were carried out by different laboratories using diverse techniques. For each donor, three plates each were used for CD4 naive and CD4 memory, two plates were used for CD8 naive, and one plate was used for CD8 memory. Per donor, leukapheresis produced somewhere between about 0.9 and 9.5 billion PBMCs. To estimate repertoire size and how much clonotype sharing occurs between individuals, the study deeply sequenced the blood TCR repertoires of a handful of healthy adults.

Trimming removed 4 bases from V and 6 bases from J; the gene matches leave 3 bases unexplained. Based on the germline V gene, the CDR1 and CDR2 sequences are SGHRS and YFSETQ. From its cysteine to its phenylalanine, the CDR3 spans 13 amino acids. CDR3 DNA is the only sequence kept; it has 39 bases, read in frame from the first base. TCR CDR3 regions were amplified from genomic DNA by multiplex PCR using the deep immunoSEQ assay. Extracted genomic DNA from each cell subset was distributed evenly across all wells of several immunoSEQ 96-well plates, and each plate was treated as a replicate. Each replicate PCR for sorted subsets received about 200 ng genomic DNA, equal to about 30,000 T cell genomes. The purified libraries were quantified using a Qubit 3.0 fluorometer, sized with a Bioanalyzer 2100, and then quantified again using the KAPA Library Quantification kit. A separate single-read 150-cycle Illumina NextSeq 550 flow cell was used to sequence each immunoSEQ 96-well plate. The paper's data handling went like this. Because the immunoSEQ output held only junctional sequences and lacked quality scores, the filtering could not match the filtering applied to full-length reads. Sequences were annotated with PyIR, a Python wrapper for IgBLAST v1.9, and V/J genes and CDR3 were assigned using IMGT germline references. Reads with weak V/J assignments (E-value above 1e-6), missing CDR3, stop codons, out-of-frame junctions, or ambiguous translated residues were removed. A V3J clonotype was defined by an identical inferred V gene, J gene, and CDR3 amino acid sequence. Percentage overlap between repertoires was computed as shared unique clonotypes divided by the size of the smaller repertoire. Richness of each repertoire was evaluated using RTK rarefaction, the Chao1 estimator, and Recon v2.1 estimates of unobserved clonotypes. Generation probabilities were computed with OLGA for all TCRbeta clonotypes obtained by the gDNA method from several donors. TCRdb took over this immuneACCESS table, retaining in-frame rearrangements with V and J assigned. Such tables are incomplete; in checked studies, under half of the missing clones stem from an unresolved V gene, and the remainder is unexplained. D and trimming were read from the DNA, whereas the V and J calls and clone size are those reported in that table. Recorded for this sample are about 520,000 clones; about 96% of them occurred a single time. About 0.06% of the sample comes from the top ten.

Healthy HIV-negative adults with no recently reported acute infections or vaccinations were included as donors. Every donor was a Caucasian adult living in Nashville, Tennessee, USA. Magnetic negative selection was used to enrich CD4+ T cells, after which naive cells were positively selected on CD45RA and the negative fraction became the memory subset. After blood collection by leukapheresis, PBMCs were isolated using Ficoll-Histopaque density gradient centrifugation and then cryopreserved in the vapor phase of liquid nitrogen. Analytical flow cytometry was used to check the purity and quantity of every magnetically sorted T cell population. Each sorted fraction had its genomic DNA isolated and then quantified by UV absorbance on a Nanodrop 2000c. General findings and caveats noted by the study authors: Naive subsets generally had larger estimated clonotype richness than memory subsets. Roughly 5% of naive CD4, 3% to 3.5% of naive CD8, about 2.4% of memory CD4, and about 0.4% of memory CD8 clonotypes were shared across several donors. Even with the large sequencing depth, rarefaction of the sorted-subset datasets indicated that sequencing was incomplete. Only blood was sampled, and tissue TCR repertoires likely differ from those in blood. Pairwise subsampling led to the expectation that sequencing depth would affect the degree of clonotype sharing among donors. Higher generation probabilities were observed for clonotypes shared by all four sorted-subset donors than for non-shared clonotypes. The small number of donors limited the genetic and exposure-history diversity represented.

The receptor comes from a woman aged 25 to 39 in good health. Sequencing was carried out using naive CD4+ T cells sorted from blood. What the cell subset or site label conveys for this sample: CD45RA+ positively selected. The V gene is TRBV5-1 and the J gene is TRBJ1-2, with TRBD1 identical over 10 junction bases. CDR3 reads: CASSIGTGDGYTF. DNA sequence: TGCGCCAGCAGCATCGGGACAGGGGATGGCTACACCTTC. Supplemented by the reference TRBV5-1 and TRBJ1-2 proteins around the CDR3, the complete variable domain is KAGVTQTPRYLIKTRGQQVTLSCSPISGHRSVSWYQQTPGQGLQFLFEYFSETQRNKGNFPGRFSGRQFSNSRSEMNVSTLELGDSALYLCASSIGTGDGYTFGSGTRLTVV.